The next 21 T cell receptor beta chains were all read from a single sample in a study of blood T cells in healthy people across ages. A second 7 to 11 cycle PCR used barcoded and J-beta primers. Each CDR3 protein is one row after TCRdb ran MiXCR on the 5' RACE reads. The table lists fewer than 2,000,000 distinct CDR3 sequences, roughly 32% of them singletons. Sequencing used blood. These receptors originate from a woman in her twenties or thirties in good health.

This clonotype showed up just a few times. The J gene is TRBJ2-7, the V gene TRBV7-8, with a possible D match to TRBD2 (5 bases). The CDR3 contains 13 residues. Trimming shortened V by 4 bases and J by 3 bases, and 10 bases separated the two germline ends. Germline V gene sequence: CDR1 SGHVS, CDR2 FQNEAQ. The CDR3 DNA reads TGTGCCAGCAGCTCATACCGGGACTACGAGCAGTACTTC. This gives the protein CASSSYRDYEQYF. The full variable domain, its missing parts supplied by reference TRBV7-8 and TRBJ2-7, is GAGVSQSPRYKVAKRGQDVALRCDPISGHVSLFWYQQALGQGPEFLTYFQNEAQLDKSGLPSDRFFAERPEGSVSTLKIQRTQQEDSAVYLCASSSYRDYEQYFGPGTRLTVT.

V is TRBV28 and J is TRBJ2-5; D gene ambiguous. Between the trimmed V and J ends, which lost 7 bases and 5 bases, there was a span of 23 bases. The CDR3 is made up of 16 amino acids. From germline, CDR1 is MDHEN and CDR2 SYDVKM. CDR3 protein: CASTRPSAGLGETQYF. The CDR3, as DNA: TGTGCCAGCACCCGACCCTCGGCCGGGCTGGGGGAGACCCAGTACTTC.

The rearrangement joins TRBV20-1 to TRBJ1-2, with TRBD1 as a possible D gene (5 bases). Germline assignment: CDR1 DFQATT and CDR2 SNEGSKA (reference sequence). Trimming took off 3 bases at V and 8 bases at J, with 16 bases between the two ends. This CDR3 comprises 13 residues. The CDR3 region is CSASSQGGRGYTF. DNA for the CDR3: TGCAGTGCTAGTTCTCAGGGCGGCCGAGGCTACACCTTC.

The chain uses TRBV2 and TRBJ2-1; D remains unclear. Trimming stripped 4 bases from V and 2 bases from J, with 12 bases between. Germline CDR1 and CDR2: SNHLY and FYNNEI. CDR3 size: 15 residues. This chain's CDR3 is CASSVLSRTYNEQFF. Here the CDR3 DNA reads TGTGCCAGCAGTGTTCTGTCCCGGACCTACAATGAGCAGTTCTTC.

This clonotype turned up a few times. The rearrangement joins TRBV7-9 to TRBJ2-5; D gene ambiguous. The germline V and J ends were trimmed by 1 base and 7 bases, with 7 bases remaining between them. There are 12 residues in the CDR3. Germline-derived CDR1 and CDR2 are SEHNR and FQNEAQ (reference sequence). CDR3 nucleotides: TGTGCCAGCAGCTTAGTAGGCGCGACCCAGTACTTC. This translates into CASSLVGATQYF.

There are a few counts of this clonotype. It may be a read error: a sequence one base away is much more abundant. This chain links TRBV27 with TRBJ1-1, with a weak D call TRBD1 (5 bases). V dropped 3 bases and J dropped 4 bases, with 9 bases sitting between them. This CDR3 contains 13 residues. Germline CDR1 reads MNHEY; CDR2 reads SMNVEV (reference sequence). As DNA, the CDR3 is TGTGCCAGCAGTTTTGGGGGGAGCACTGAAGCTTTCTTT. As protein: CASSFGGSTEAFF.

V gene TRBV20-1 combines with J gene TRBJ1-5; D ambiguous. Deletions cut 5 bases from V and 0 bases from J, with 11 bases between. The CDR3 sequence is 14 residues long. CDR1 and CDR2 from the germline V gene are DFQATT and SNEGSKA (reference sequence). CDR3 DNA: TGCAGTGCTGAGAATAGGAGTAGCAATCAGCCCCAGCATTTT. This translates into CSAENRSSNQPQHF.

This clonotype came up many times. The chain links TRBV6-5 to TRBJ2-3; D is uncertain. V gave up 4 bases and J gave up 0 bases, with 8 bases separating them. This CDR3 has 14 residues. Germline CDR1 and CDR2: MNHEY and SVGAGI. CDR3: CASSLSTSTDTQYF. The CDR3 DNA sequence: TGTGCCAGCAGTTTGTCGACCAGCACAGATACGCAGTATTTT.

V usage is TRBV7-2 and J usage is TRBJ2-5; TRBD2 agrees at 15 bases. This CDR3 contains 16 residues. Germline lookup yields CDR1 SGHTA and CDR2 FQGNSA. The J segment lost 3 bases and the V segment lost 5 bases, leaving 4 bases of the junction unmatched. As DNA, the CDR3 is TGTGCCAGCAGCCCTTGGACTAGCGGGGGGGAAGAGACCCAGTACTTC. Residues: CASSPWTSGGEETQYF. The entire variable domain, with the rest obtained from reference TRBV7-2 and TRBJ2-5, is as follows: GAGVSQSPSNKVTEKGKDVELRCDPISGHTALYWYRQSLGQGLEFLIYFQGNSAPDKSGLPSDRFSAERTGGSVSTLTIQRTQQEDSAVYLCASSPWTSGGEETQYFGPGTRLLVL.

In this sample, this clonotype turned up a few times. This clone may be a read error of a much larger clone one base away. The V gene is TRBV6-4, the J gene TRBJ2-3, with a tentative D call TRBD1 (5 bases). The CDR3 totals 13 residues. Looked up from germline, CDR1 is MRHNA and CDR2 is SNTAGT. V lost 2 bases to trimming and J lost 4 bases, with 7 bases between them. Written as DNA, the CDR3 is TGTGCCAGCAGTGACGACAGCGCAGATACGCAGTATTTT. As protein: CASSDDSADTQYF.

The chain has TRBV20-1 and TRBJ2-1; 9 positions agree with TRBD2. The J segment lost 5 bases and the V segment lost 3 bases, leaving 11 bases of the junction unmatched. CDR3 size: 16 residues. Germline V gene lookup returns CDR1 DFQATT and CDR2 SNEGSKA (reference sequence). This CDR3 reads CSARGGLAGSHNEQFF. The CDR3 bases are TGCAGTGCTAGGGGGGGGCTAGCGGGGAGTCACAATGAGCAGTTCTTC.

This clonotype was observed many times. V and J are TRBV4-2 and TRBJ1-2; D not resolved. The germline CDR1 and CDR2 sequences are LGHNA and YNFKEQ. This CDR3 comprises 11 residues. Trimming cost V 3 bases and J 8 bases, with 7 bases left between them. In nucleotides, the CDR3 is TGTGCCAGCAGCCAGGAGGGAGGCTACACCTTC. Translating it yields CASSQEGGYTF.

The J gene is TRBJ2-1, the V gene TRBV6-2 or TRBV6-3; tentatively, D is TRBD2 (5 bases). The V and J ends lost 2 bases and 0 bases respectively, with 11 bases between them. The CDR3 is 16 amino acids. Germline V gives CDR1 MNHEY, CDR2 SVGEGT. The CDR3 loop reads CASSYGGSYSYNEQFF. CDR3 sequence (DNA): TGTGCCAGCAGTTACGGTGGGAGTTACTCCTACAATGAGCAGTTCTTC.

This clonotype appeared a single time. The chain recombines TRBV28 with TRBJ2-7; D remains ambiguous. Per germline, CDR1 MDHEN and CDR2 SYDVKM. CDR3 length: 11 amino acids. Trimming removed 10 bases at V and 4 bases at J, with 11 bases between. The CDR3 here is CATLSWYEQYF. In DNA, the CDR3 is TGTGCCACCCTAAGTTGGTACGAGCAGTACTTC.

This clonotype has only a few counts. The V gene is TRBV10-2, the J gene TRBJ2-3; 15 bases are shared with TRBD2. CDR3 length: 18 residues. Trimming removed 0 bases from V and 5 bases from J; junction bases left unmatched: 6. Germline assignment: CDR1 WSHSY and CDR2 SAAADI. The CDR3 region has the DNA TGCGCCAGCAGTGAGTCCTCCGGGACTAGCGGGAGGCGAGATACGCAGTATTTT. This sequence encodes CASSESSGTSGRRDTQYF.

The V and J genes are TRBV6-4 and TRBJ1-5; D perhaps matches TRBD1 (5 bases). Per germline, CDR1 MRHNA and CDR2 SNTAGT. V dropped 4 bases and J dropped 6 bases, with 13 bases sitting between them. The CDR3 contains 14 residues. The CDR3 protein is CASSGQGGGQPQHF. CDR3 bases: TGTGCCAGCAGTGGCCAGGGAGGAGGTCAGCCCCAGCATTTT.

Notes on this clonotype: A much larger clone sits a single nucleotide away, making a read error possible. V is TRBV4-2 and J is TRBJ2-1, with 7 bases identical to TRBD1. The germline gives CDR1 LGHNA, CDR2 YNFKEQ. This CDR3 has 16 residues. J gave up 10 bases and V 0 bases, and 12 bases lay outside the gene matches. The CDR3 here is CASSQDHEGAAKEQFF. The CDR3 DNA reads TGTGCCAGCAGCCAAGATCACGAGGGGGCGGCCAAGGAGCAGTTCTTC.

The sample holds a few counts of this clonotype. V is TRBV20-1 and J is TRBJ2-7; 10 bases line up with TRBD2. The CDR3 sequence is 15 residues long. Trimming cost V 3 bases and J 3 bases; bases outside gene matches: 8. CDR1 and CDR2 from the germline V gene are DFQATT and SNEGSKA (reference sequence). The CDR3 sequence: CSARDSGGSYYEQYF. The CDR3 nucleotides read TGCAGTGCTAGGGATAGCGGGGGGTCGTACTACGAGCAGTACTTC.

This chain uses TRBV28 with TRBJ1-1, with a possible D match to TRBD1 (5 bases). Germline CDR1 MDHEN, CDR2 SYDVKM. With 6 bases removed from V and 1 base from J, the gap between germline ends came to 12 bases. The CDR3 runs 14 residues. CDR3 DNA sequence: TGTGCCAGCAGGGCGGGACGGACGAACACTGAAGCTTTCTTT. It encodes CASRAGRTNTEAFF. Full variable domain (outside the CDR3, taken from reference TRBV28 and TRBJ1-1): DVKVTQSSRYLVKRTGEKVFLECVQDMDHENMFWYRQDPGLGLRLIYFSYDVKMKEKGDIPEGYSVSREKKERFSLILESASTNQTSMYLCASRAGRTNTEAFFGQGTRLTVV.

The chain combines TRBV7-9 with TRBJ2-3, with D possibly matching TRBD2 (6 bases). The V end lost 7 bases, the J end lost 0 bases, and 14 bases lay between the germline ends. The CDR3 has 15 residues. Looked up from germline, CDR1 is SEHNR and CDR2 is FQNEAQ (reference sequence). The CDR3 sequence: CASTLGAGSTDTQYF. For the CDR3, the DNA is TGTGCCAGCACCCTGGGTGCGGGAAGCACAGATACGCAGTATTTT.

The genes are TRBV20-1 and TRBJ2-3; 8 nucleotides line up with TRBD2. Unmatched junction bases numbered 4, after V lost 1 base and J lost 1 base. Germline V gene lookup returns CDR1 DFQATT and CDR2 SNEGSKA (reference sequence). This CDR3 region has 15 residues. Written as DNA, the CDR3 is TGCAGTGCTAGAGGGGAGCGGGGGCGCACAGATACGCAGTATTTT. Translating it yields CSARGERGRTDTQYF.